These 6 T cell receptor beta chains originate from one sample sequenced in a study of blood T cell repertoires in COVID-19. Sequencing used immunoSEQ multiplex PCR; TCRdb keeps in-frame clones, though not all of them. This sample has about 260,000 clones, with approximately 80% found just once. Sequencing was done on a sample of peripheral blood. These receptors originate from a man aged 55-75 years with acute or convalescent COVID-19.

This chain uses TRBV5-1 with TRBJ1-1; D is unresolved. Per germline, CDR1 SGHRS and CDR2 YFSETQ. V gave up 7 bases and J gave up 0 bases, with 4 bases separating them. The CDR3 has 11 residues. DNA for the CDR3: TGCGCCAGCTCAATGAACACTGAAGCTTTCTTT. Amino acids: CASSMNTEAFF. Complete variable domain (other parts from reference TRBV5-1 and TRBJ1-1): KAGVTQTPRYLIKTRGQQVTLSCSPISGHRSVSWYQQTPGQGLQFLFEYFSETQRNKGNFPGRFSGRQFSNSRSEMNVSTLELGDSALYLCASSMNTEAFFGQGTRLTVV.

The chain joins TRBV11-1 to TRBJ2-3; no clear D gene. Germline lookup yields CDR1 SGHAT and CDR2 FQDESV (reference sequence). The CDR3 sequence is 12 residues long. V was clipped by 5 bases and J by 5 bases, with 8 bases between them. The CDR3 DNA reads as TGTGCCAGCAGCCCTCTAGGAGATACGCAGTATTTT. Amino acids: CASSPLGDTQYF.

The chain uses TRBV6-2 or TRBV6-3 and TRBJ2-6; possible D gene TRBD2, 6 bases. This CDR3 contains 16 residues. From germline, CDR1 is MNHEY and CDR2 SVGEGT. V lost 2 bases and J lost 2, with 10 bases in between. This chain's CDR3 is CASSYGEAAGANVLTF. Written as DNA, the CDR3 is TGTGCCAGCAGTTACGGGGAGGCGGCTGGGGCCAACGTCCTGACTTTC.

V usage is TRBV7-8 and J usage is TRBJ1-2; D may be TRBD1 (5 bases). Trimming removed 7 bases at V and 4 bases at J, with 19 bases between. Germline CDR1 reads SGHVS; CDR2 reads FQNEAQ. The CDR3 runs 15 residues. The CDR3 here is CASNPDIAGGYGYTF. As DNA, the CDR3 is TGTGCCAGCAACCCGGACATCGCGGGGGGCTATGGCTACACCTTC.

This rearrangement joins TRBV15 to TRBJ1-2; 11 nucleotides agree with TRBD1. V lost 3 bases and J lost 8; bases outside the gene matches: 11. The CDR3 has 16 amino acids. Germline assignment: CDR1 LNHNV and CDR2 YYDKDF (reference sequence). For the CDR3, the DNA is TGTGCCACCAGCAGTAATCCAGGACAGGGGGCAGGAGGCTACACCTTC. Residues: CATSSNPGQGAGGYTF.

V and J are TRBV7-3 and TRBJ1-2; tentative D call: TRBD1 (5 bases). V lost 0 bases, J lost 6 bases, and 8 bases lay in between. The germline V gene encodes CDR1 SGHTA and CDR2 FQGTGA. The CDR3 is 13 amino acids. CDR3 DNA sequence: TGTGCCAGCAGCTTAACGGGAGGGGATGGCTACACCTTC. Protein sequence: CASSLTGGDGYTF.